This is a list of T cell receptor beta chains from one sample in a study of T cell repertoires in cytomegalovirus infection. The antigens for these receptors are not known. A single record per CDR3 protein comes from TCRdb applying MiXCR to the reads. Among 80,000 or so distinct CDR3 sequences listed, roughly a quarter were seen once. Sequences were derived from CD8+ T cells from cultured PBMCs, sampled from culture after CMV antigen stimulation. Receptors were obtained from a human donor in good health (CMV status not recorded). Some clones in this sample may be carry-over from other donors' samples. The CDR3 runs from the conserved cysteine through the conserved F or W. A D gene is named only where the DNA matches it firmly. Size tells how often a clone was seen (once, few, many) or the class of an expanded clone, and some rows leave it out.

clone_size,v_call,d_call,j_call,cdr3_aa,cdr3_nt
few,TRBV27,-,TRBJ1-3,CASSLSRGSGNTIYF,TGTGCCAGCAGTTTATCCCGCGGCTCTGGAAACACCATATATTTT
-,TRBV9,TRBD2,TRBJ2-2,CASTPGGPVGELFF,TGTGCCAGCACCCCGGGGGGGCCGGTCGGGGAGCTGTTTTTT
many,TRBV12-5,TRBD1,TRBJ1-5,CASGINRGDNQPQHF,TGTGCTAGTGGTATAAACAGGGGGGACAATCAGCCCCAGCATTTT
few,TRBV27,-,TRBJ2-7,CASSPSHGGLAAYEQYF,TGTGCCAGCAGTCCCTCACACGGGGGCCTAGCGGCCTACGAGCAGTACTTC
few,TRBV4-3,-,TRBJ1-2,CASSQESVKSNYGYTF,TGCGCCAGCAGCCAAGAGTCGGTGAAAAGCAACTATGGCTACACCTTC
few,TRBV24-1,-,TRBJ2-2,CATSDGGRANTGELFF,TGTGCCACCAGTGATGGCGGCAGGGCGAACACCGGGGAGCTGTTTTTT
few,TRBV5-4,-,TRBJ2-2,CASSPGLADTNTGELFF,TGTGCCAGCAGCCCTGGACTGGCCGACACGAACACCGGGGAGCTGTTTTTT
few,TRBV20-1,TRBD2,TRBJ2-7,CSVSGTSGYEQYF,TGCAGTGTTTCGGGGACTAGCGGCTACGAGCAGTACTTC
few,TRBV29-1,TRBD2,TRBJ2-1,CSVARLAGDYNEQFF,TGCAGCGTCGCCCGGCTAGCGGGGGATTACAATGAGCAGTTCTTC
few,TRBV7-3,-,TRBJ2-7,CASSSLGNSEQYF,TGTGCCAGCAGCTCCTTAGGCAATTCCGAGCAGTACTTC
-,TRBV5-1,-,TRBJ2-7,CASSLGGEQYF,TGCGCCAGCAGCTTGGGAGGCGAGCAGTACTTC
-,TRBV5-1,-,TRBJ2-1,CASSLAAGNEQFF,TGCGCCAGCAGCTTGGCCGCCGGCAATGAGCAGTTCTTC
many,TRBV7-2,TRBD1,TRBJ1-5,CASSIGTDSNQPQHF,TGTGCCAGCAGCATCGGGACAGATAGCAATCAGCCCCAGCATTTT
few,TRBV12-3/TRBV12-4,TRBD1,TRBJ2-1,CASSRRTGANEQFF,TGTGCCAGCAGCCGCCGGACAGGGGCAAATGAGCAGTTCTTC
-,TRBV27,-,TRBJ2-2,CASSLTAGRQPGELFF,TGTGCCAGCAGTTTAACGGCAGGCCGGCAACCCGGGGAGCTGTTTTTT
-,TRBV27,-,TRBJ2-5,CASSLSWEETQYF,TGTGCCAGCAGTTTATCCTGGGAAGAGACCCAGTACTTC
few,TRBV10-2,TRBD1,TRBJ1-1,CASSEFGGGQGGTEAFF,TGCGCCAGCAGTGAGTTTGGAGGGGGACAGGGAGGGACTGAAGCTTTCTTT
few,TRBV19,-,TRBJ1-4,CASSIRQGGEKLFF,TGTGCCAGTAGTATCCGGCAGGGTGGGGAAAAACTGTTTTTT
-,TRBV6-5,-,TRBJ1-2,CASSYSAQGLSYGYTF,TGTGCCAGCAGTTACTCGGCGCAGGGGCTGTCCTATGGCTACACCTTC
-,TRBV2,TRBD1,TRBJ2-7,CASAGTGAYEQYF,TGTGCCAGCGCCGGGACAGGGGCCTACGAGCAGTACTTC
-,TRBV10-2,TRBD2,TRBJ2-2,CASSPLAGANGGGELFF,TGCGCCAGCAGTCCTCTAGCGGGGGCCAACGGAGGCGGGGAGCTGTTTTTT
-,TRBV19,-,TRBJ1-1,CASSEGTTEAFF,TGTGCCAGTAGTGAGGGGACCACTGAAGCTTTCTTT
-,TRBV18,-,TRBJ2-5,CASSPRHTEETQYF,TGTGCCAGCTCACCACGACATACGGAAGAGACCCAGTACTTC
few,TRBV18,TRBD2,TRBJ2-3,CASSPGAGGGDTQYF,TGTGCCAGCTCACCTGGAGCGGGGGGTGGAGATACGCAGTATTTT
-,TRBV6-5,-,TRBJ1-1,CASRYRRRDNSEAFF,TGTGCCAGCAGATATCGACGGAGAGACAACTCTGAAGCTTTCTTT
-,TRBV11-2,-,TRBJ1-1,CASSTRRIGYTEAFF,TGTGCCAGCAGCACCCGACGGATCGGTTATACTGAAGCTTTCTTT
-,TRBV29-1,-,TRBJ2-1,CSVAPGKPYNEQFF,TGCAGCGTTGCCCCCGGGAAGCCCTACAATGAGCAGTTCTTC
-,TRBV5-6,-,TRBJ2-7,CASSWSVGAYEQYF,TGTGCCAGCAGTTGGAGTGTAGGGGCCTACGAGCAGTACTTC
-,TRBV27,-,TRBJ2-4,CASSLYRGPTAKNIQYF,TGTGCCAGCAGTCTATATCGGGGCCCCACGGCCAAAAACATTCAGTACTTC
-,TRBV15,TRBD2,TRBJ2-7,CATSNGLGYEQYF,TGTGCCACCAGCAACGGACTAGGCTACGAGCAGTACTTC
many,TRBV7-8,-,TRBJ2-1,CASSPPGLNEQFF,TGTGCCAGCAGCCCCCCGGGGTTAAATGAGCAGTTCTTC
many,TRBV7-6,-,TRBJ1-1,CASSLGRGSRNTEAFF,TGTGCCAGCAGCTTAGGAAGGGGGTCTCGGAACACTGAAGCTTTCTTT
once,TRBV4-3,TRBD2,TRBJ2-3,CASSSGRFKAGDAGLTDTQYF,TGCGCCAGCAGCTCAGGAAGATTTAAAGCGGGAGATGCGGGGCTCACAGATACGCAGTATTTT
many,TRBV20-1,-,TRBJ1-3,CSAYTGISGNTIYF,TGCAGTGCGTACACCGGGATCTCTGGAAACACCATATATTTT